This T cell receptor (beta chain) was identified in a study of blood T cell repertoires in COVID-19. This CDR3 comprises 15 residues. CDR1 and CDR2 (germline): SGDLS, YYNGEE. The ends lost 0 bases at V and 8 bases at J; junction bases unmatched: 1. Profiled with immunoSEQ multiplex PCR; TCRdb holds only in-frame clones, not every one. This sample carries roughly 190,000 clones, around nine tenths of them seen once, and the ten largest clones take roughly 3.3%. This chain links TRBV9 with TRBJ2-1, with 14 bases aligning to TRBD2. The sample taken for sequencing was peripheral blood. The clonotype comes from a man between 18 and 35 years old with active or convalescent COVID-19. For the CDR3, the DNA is TGTGCCAGCAGCGTAGGGGGACTAGCGGGGGATGAGCAGTTCTTC. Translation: CASSVGGLAGDEQFF. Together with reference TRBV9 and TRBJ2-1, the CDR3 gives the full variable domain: DSGVTQTPKHLITATGQRVTLRCSPRSGDLSVYWYQQSLDQGLQFLIQYYNGEERAKGNILERFSAQQFPDLHSELNLSSLELGDSALYFCASSVGGLAGDEQFFGPGTRLTVL.